The rows below give T cell receptor beta chains drawn from one sample of a study of low-dose radiotherapy and immunotherapy resistance in tumors. TCRdb independently ran MiXCR on the reads; one entry per CDR3 protein. The data contain 55,000 to 70,000 distinct CDR3 sequences, roughly a quarter of them singletons. The specimen comprised PBMCs, sampled before treatment. The receptors shown here come from a male donor with prostate cancer. CDR3s include the opening cysteine and the closing phenylalanine or tryptophan. A D gene is named only where the DNA matches it firmly. Not every row has a clone size; where given, it reads once, few, many or a size class.

d_call: TRBD1; j_call: TRBJ2-1; v_call: TRBV5-4; clone_size: many; cdr3_nt: TGTGCCAGCAGCTCACGGGACAGGCCTTACAATGAGCAGTTCTTC; cdr3_aa: CASSSRDRPYNEQFF
d_call: NA; j_call: TRBJ2-3; v_call: TRBV9; clone_size: many; cdr3_nt: TGTGCCAGCAGCGTAGAAAGGGGGACAGATACGCAGTATTTT; cdr3_aa: CASSVERGTDTQYF
d_call: NA; j_call: TRBJ1-1; v_call: TRBV12-3/TRBV12-4; clone_size: many; cdr3_nt: TGTGCCAGCAGGAAGGGGGAAGGCACTGAAGCTTTCTTT; cdr3_aa: CASRKGEGTEAFF
d_call: TRBD2; j_call: TRBJ2-7; v_call: TRBV11-2; clone_size: many; cdr3_nt: TGTGCCAGCAGCTTCCGACTAGCGGGAGGTTCCTCCTACGAGCAGTACTTC; cdr3_aa: CASSFRLAGGSSYEQYF
d_call: NA; j_call: TRBJ1-2; v_call: TRBV4-1; clone_size: many; cdr3_nt: TGCGCCAGCAGCCAAGATATCCCTAGGGACAATGGCTACACCTTC; cdr3_aa: CASSQDIPRDNGYTF
d_call: NA; j_call: TRBJ2-2; v_call: TRBV19; clone_size: many; cdr3_nt: TGTGCCAGTAGTATAGCGGGATGGGACACCGGGGAGCTGTTTTTT; cdr3_aa: CASSIAGWDTGELFF
d_call: TRBD1; j_call: TRBJ2-5; v_call: TRBV7-3; clone_size: NA; cdr3_nt: TGTGCCAGCAGCTTAAGAGTGACAGGGGGAGAGACCCAGTACTTC; cdr3_aa: CASSLRVTGGETQYF
d_call: NA; j_call: TRBJ2-6; v_call: TRBV19; clone_size: many; cdr3_nt: TGTGCCAGTAACGGCGGTCGCACTGGGGCCAACGTCCTGACTTTC; cdr3_aa: CASNGGRTGANVLTF
d_call: NA; j_call: TRBJ1-1; v_call: TRBV7-2; clone_size: NA; cdr3_nt: TGTGCCAGCAGCCCCACCTGGGGTGAAGCTTTCTTT; cdr3_aa: CASSPTWGEAFF
d_call: TRBD1; j_call: TRBJ1-1; v_call: TRBV5-1; clone_size: many; cdr3_nt: TGCGCCAGCTCCTTTTATGGGACAGCCTTTAACACTGAAGCTTTCTTT; cdr3_aa: CASSFYGTAFNTEAFF
d_call: TRBD2; j_call: TRBJ2-1; v_call: TRBV3-1; clone_size: many; cdr3_nt: TGTGCCAGCAGCCAACTAGCGGGACCCTACAATGAGCAGTTCTTC; cdr3_aa: CASSQLAGPYNEQFF
d_call: TRBD2; j_call: TRBJ2-3; v_call: TRBV11-2; clone_size: many; cdr3_nt: TGTGCCAGCAGACAACTAGCGGGAACCACAGATACGCAGTATTTT; cdr3_aa: CASRQLAGTTDTQYF
d_call: TRBD2; j_call: TRBJ2-7; v_call: TRBV25-1; clone_size: many; cdr3_nt: TGTGCCAGCAGGGGAGCGGGGGATGGCGAGCAGTACTTC; cdr3_aa: CASRGAGDGEQYF
d_call: NA; j_call: TRBJ2-2; v_call: TRBV11-3; clone_size: many; cdr3_nt: TGTGCCAGCAGCTCGGGGGTATCCAACACCGGGGAGCTGTTTTTT; cdr3_aa: CASSSGVSNTGELFF
d_call: TRBD2; j_call: TRBJ2-3; v_call: TRBV20-1; clone_size: many; cdr3_nt: TGCAGTGCCCTGGGGCTAGCGGCAGATACGCAGTATTTT; cdr3_aa: CSALGLAADTQYF
d_call: NA; j_call: TRBJ2-1; v_call: TRBV5-1; clone_size: many; cdr3_nt: TGTGCCAGCAGCCCCGGCCTGGGCACTTACAATGAGCAGTTCTTC; cdr3_aa: CASSPGLGTYNEQFF
d_call: NA; j_call: TRBJ2-2; v_call: TRBV18; clone_size: many; cdr3_nt: TGTGCCAGCTCACCGACAGTGAACACCGGGGAGCTGTTTTTT; cdr3_aa: CASSPTVNTGELFF
d_call: NA; j_call: TRBJ2-1; v_call: TRBV19; clone_size: many; cdr3_nt: TGTGCCAGTAGTCCCCGGGACTTGTCCTACAATGAGCAGTTCTTC; cdr3_aa: CASSPRDLSYNEQFF
d_call: NA; j_call: TRBJ2-5; v_call: TRBV18; clone_size: many; cdr3_nt: TGTGCCAGCTCACCAGGGAACCAAGAGACCCAGTACTTC; cdr3_aa: CASSPGNQETQYF
d_call: NA; j_call: TRBJ2-1; v_call: TRBV2; clone_size: many; cdr3_nt: TGTGCCAGCAGTCAGGACAGATCCTACAATGAGCAGTTCTTC; cdr3_aa: CASSQDRSYNEQFF
d_call: TRBD2; j_call: TRBJ2-1; v_call: TRBV28; clone_size: NA; cdr3_nt: TGTGCCGGCGGGAGGCCCTCCTACAATGAGCAGTTCTTC; cdr3_aa: CAGGRPSYNEQFF
d_call: NA; j_call: TRBJ2-7; v_call: TRBV10-2; clone_size: NA; cdr3_nt: TGCGCCAGCCGCCCGGCCAAACCATCCTACGAGCAGTACTTC; cdr3_aa: CASRPAKPSYEQYF
d_call: NA; j_call: TRBJ2-2; v_call: TRBV4-3; clone_size: many; cdr3_nt: TGCGCCAGCAGCCAAGAAAGGCTCGGCACCGGGGAGCTGTTTTTT; cdr3_aa: CASSQERLGTGELFF
d_call: NA; j_call: TRBJ2-1; v_call: TRBV15; clone_size: many; cdr3_nt: TGTGCCACCAGCAGGCCCTCCCCTGACAGGTCCCATGAGCAGTTCTTC; cdr3_aa: CATSRPSPDRSHEQFF
d_call: NA; j_call: TRBJ2-1; v_call: TRBV5-6; clone_size: many; cdr3_nt: TGTGCCAGCTTCAAGGGGGGGGACTGGATTGAGCAGTTCTTC; cdr3_aa: CASFKGGDWIEQFF
d_call: TRBD1; j_call: TRBJ1-1; v_call: TRBV13; clone_size: many; cdr3_nt: TGTGCCAGCAGCGCCCGGGACAGGAACACTGAAGCTTTCTTT; cdr3_aa: CASSARDRNTEAFF
d_call: TRBD1; j_call: TRBJ2-7; v_call: TRBV20-1; clone_size: many; cdr3_nt: TGCAGTGCTACCCCGGGACAGGGAACCTACGAGCAGTACTTC; cdr3_aa: CSATPGQGTYEQYF
d_call: TRBD2; j_call: TRBJ2-7; v_call: TRBV7-2; clone_size: NA; cdr3_nt: TGTGCCAGCAGCATCATAGCGGGGGTATACGAGCAGTACTTC; cdr3_aa: CASSIIAGVYEQYF